The TCR beta chain under discussion was sequenced for a study of response to subunit inactivated influenza vaccine. Study-level points and caveats: Authors suggested each seasonal influenza vaccination recruits few new T cells.

Of note for this clonotype: Antigen: not known.

The CDR3 length is 15 residues. V was pared by 0 bases and J by 1 base, with 10 bases between. Germline CDR1 is SGDLS and CDR2 is YYNGEE. TCRdb re-derived calls from the RT-PCR reads in MiXCR, one entry per CDR3 protein. This sample yields more than 150,000 distinct CDR3 sequences, of which around 9% are seen a single time; approximately 10% belongs to the top ten. The sequence came from a man between 50 and 59 years old who received an inactivated influenza vaccine. V usage is TRBV9 and J usage is TRBJ1-1; D is unresolved. Sequences were derived from non-naive T cells sorted from PBMCs, sampled on the day of vaccination. The CDR3 loop reads CASSVDSGRNTEAFF. The DNA for the CDR3 is TGTGCCAGCAGCGTAGACTCCGGACGGAACACTGAAGCTTTCTTT. The variable domain in full, completed from reference TRBV9 and TRBJ1-1, reads DSGVTQTPKHLITATGQRVTLRCSPRSGDLSVYWYQQSLDQGLQFLIQYYNGEERAKGNILERFSAQQFPDLHSELNLSSLELGDSALYFCASSVDSGRNTEAFFGQGTRLTVV.